This section outlines one TCR beta chain sequence together with its context. This sample was included in a study of blood T cell repertoires in COVID-19. This table comes from immunoSEQ multiplex PCR, and its TCRdb copy is limited to in-frame clones, with some not included. The repertoire holds roughly 260,000 clones, with around nine tenths as singletons. V was shortened by 8 bases and J by 1 base, with 17 bases between the two germline ends. The CDR3 length is 15 residues. Germline V gives CDR1 SNHLY, CDR2 FYNNEI. The V call is TRBV2, the J call TRBJ1-1; D gene uncertain. Sequencing was carried out using peripheral blood. The sequence was obtained from a woman aged 25-40 years with COVID-19, enrolled during active disease. The CDR3 DNA is TGTGCCAGCGTCCTTCAGAGTTGGGCGAACACTGAAGCTTTCTTT. Translated, it gives CASVLQSWANTEAFF. The full variable domain, rest sourced from reference TRBV2 and TRBJ1-1, is EPEVTQTPSHQVTQMGQEVILRCVPISNHLYFYWYRQILGQKVEFLVSFYNNEISEKSEIFDDQFSVERPDGSNFTLKIRSTKLEDSAMYFCASVLQSWANTEAFFGQGTRLTVV.